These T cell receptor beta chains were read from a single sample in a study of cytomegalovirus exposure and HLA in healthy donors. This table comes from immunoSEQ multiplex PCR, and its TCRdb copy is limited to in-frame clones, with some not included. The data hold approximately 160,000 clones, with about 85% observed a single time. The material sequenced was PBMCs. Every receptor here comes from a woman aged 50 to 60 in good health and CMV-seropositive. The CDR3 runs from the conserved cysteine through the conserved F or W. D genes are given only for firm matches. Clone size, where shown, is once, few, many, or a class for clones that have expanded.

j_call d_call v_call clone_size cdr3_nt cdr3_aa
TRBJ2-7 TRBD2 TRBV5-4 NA TGTGCCAGCAGCATGGGACTAGCGGGAACCGGCGAGCAGTACTTC CASSMGLAGTGEQYF
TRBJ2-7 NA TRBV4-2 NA TGTGCCAGCAGCCAAGACGGTTACGAGCAGTACTTC CASSQDGYEQYF
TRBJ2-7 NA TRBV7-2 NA TGTGCCAGCAGCTTAGCGGCCGCCTACGAGCAGTACTTC CASSLAAAYEQYF
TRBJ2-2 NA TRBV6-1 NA TGTGCCAGCAGCCTGGGCAGGGGTGTCACCGGGGAGCTGTTTTTT CASSLGRGVTGELFF
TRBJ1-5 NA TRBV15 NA TGTGCCACCAGCAGAGATCGGGGGGCCCGAAATCAGCCCCAGCATTTT CATSRDRGARNQPQHF
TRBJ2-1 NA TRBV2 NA TGTGCCAGCAGGCCGGGATTACAGACCCGCGAGCAGTTCTTC CASRPGLQTREQFF
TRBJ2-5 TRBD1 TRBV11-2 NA TGTGCCAGCAGCCGTAACCGGGACAGGCTAAGAGAGACCCAGTACTTC CASSRNRDRLRETQYF
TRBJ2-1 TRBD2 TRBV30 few TGTGCCTGGAGTGCCGGGGGGAATGAGCAGTTCTTC CAWSAGGNEQFF
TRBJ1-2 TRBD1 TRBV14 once TGTGCCAGCAGCCAAGCTACCGGACAGGTTGACGGACGTGGCTACACCTTC CASSQATGQVDGRGYTF
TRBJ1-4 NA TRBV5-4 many TGTGCCAGCAGCTCCTCGGGGGGTGAGGAAGAAAAACTGTTTTTT CASSSSGGEEEKLFF